This passage covers 10 T cell receptor beta chains from one sample sequenced in a study of molecular identifiers for immune sequencing clone quantification. TCRdb reprocessed the PCR reads with MiXCR, giving one entry per CDR3 protein. The table lists hundreds of thousands of distinct CDR3 sequences, about 23% of them singletons. The sample consisted of naive CD8+ T cells from blood, with Jurkat cell RNA spiked in. Subset specified: FACS-sorted CD8+CD4-CCR7+CD45RA+ naive T cells. Receptors originate from a human donor in good health. Some libraries in this study had Jurkat cell RNA spiked in.

A single count supports this clonotype. The junction departs from the called germline gene at one end, perhaps through a read error. The V and J genes are TRBV7-9 and TRBJ2-1, with D maybe TRBD2 (6 bases). The CDR3 runs to 13 residues. The germline V gene encodes CDR1 SEHNR and CDR2 FQNEAQ (reference sequence). The CDR3, as DNA: TGTGCCGGCAGCTTAGCGGTGCGGGTTGAGCAGTTCTTC. It yields the protein CAGSLAVRVEQFF.

This clonotype has more than one count but fewer than ten. This chain connects TRBV27 to TRBJ2-5; D is possibly TRBD2 (5 bases). The V end was cut by 5 bases, the J end by 4 bases, with 14 bases between. Germline CDR1 is MNHEY and CDR2 is SMNVEV (reference sequence). The CDR3 spans 14 residues. This CDR3 is CASSPTDSLETQYF. The CDR3 coding sequence is TGTGCCAGCAGTCCCACGGACTCCTTAGAGACCCAGTACTTC.

This clonotype showed up many times. The V call is TRBV7-2, the J call TRBJ2-7; 8 nucleotides agree with TRBD1. V gave up 7 bases and J gave up 2 bases; unmatched junction bases: 7. This CDR3 has 14 amino acids. Per the germline V gene, CDR1 is SGHTA and CDR2 is FQGNSA. CDR3 nucleotide sequence: TGTGCCAGCATGGGGCAGGGGGCCCCCTACGAGCAGTACTTC. Translating gives CASMGQGAPYEQYF.

At least ten counts were recorded for this clonotype. V usage is TRBV4-3 and J usage is TRBJ1-5; no reliable D call. V lost 0 bases and J lost 0, with 6 bases in between. The CDR3 loop spans 15 amino acids. The germline CDR1 and CDR2 sequences are LGHNA and YSLEER. DNA of the CDR3: TGCGCCAGCAGCCAAGAGACGGTTAGCAATCAGCCCCAGCATTTT. Protein product: CASSQETVSNQPQHF.

This clonotype was observed a few times. The rearrangement joins TRBV4-3 to TRBJ2-7, with 7 bases identical to TRBD2. The CDR3 is made up of 16 amino acids. CDR1 and CDR2 from the germline V gene are LGHNA and YSLEER. V lost 4 bases and J lost 0; bases outside the gene matches: 9. CDR3 loop: CASSLDWAGASYEQYF. The CDR3 nucleotides are TGCGCCAGCAGCCTGGATTGGGCGGGAGCCTCCTACGAGCAGTACTTC.

This clonotype was seen ten or more times. The gene calls are TRBV20-1 and TRBJ2-7; tentative D call: TRBD2 (6 bases). The germline V gene encodes CDR1 DFQATT and CDR2 SNEGSKA (reference sequence). The CDR3 loop spans 13 amino acids. Deletions cut 3 bases from V and 6 bases from J, with 15 bases between. The CDR3 coding sequence is TGCAGTGCTAGGGCGGGAATGGGCCTCGAGCAGTACTTC. It is translated as CSARAGMGLEQYF.

This clonotype appeared many times. The rearrangement links TRBV3-1 to TRBJ1-1; D ambiguous. This CDR3 comprises 16 residues. V was pared by 2 bases and J by 4 bases, with 17 bases between. Germline V CDR1 and CDR2: LGHDT, YNNKEL (reference sequence). Here the CDR3 reads CASSQTSVRGITEAFF. CDR3 DNA sequence: TGTGCCAGCAGCCAAACCTCCGTTCGGGGTATCACTGAAGCTTTCTTT. Filled out from reference TRBV3-1 and TRBJ1-1, the complete variable domain reads DTAVSQTPKYLVTQMGNDKSIKCEQNLGHDTMYWYKQDSKKFLKIMFSYNNKELIINETVPNRFSPKSPDKAHLNLHINSLELGDSAVYFCASSQTSVRGITEAFFGQGTRLTVV.

This clonotype was seen repeatedly, ten times or more. The CDR3 DNA sequence: TGCAGCGGGACAGGGTTGAACACTGAAGCTTTCTTT. Translation gives CSGTGLNTEAFF. The rearrangement uses TRBV29-1 and TRBJ1-1; 8 positions agree with TRBD1. V was pared by 7 bases and J by 0 bases, with 1 base of the junction left unmatched. CDR1 and CDR2 (germline): SQVTM, ANQGSEA. CDR3 size: 12 residues. Combining the CDR3 with reference TRBV29-1 and TRBJ1-1 gives the whole variable domain SAVISQKPSRDICQRGTSLTIQCQVDSQVTMMFWYRQQPGQSLTLIATANQGSEATYESGFVIDKFPISRPNLTFSTLTVSNMSPEDSSIYLCSGTGLNTEAFFGQGTRLTVV.

The rearrangement links TRBV27 to TRBJ2-3, with D tentatively TRBD2 (6 bases). Germline CDR1 is MNHEY and CDR2 is SMNVEV (reference sequence). V shed 1 base and J shed 2 bases, with 25 bases lying between them. The length of the CDR3 is 20 residues. The CDR3 coding sequence is TGTGCCAGCAGTTTATTCCCTTTCGGAGGAATCGGGAGCATCACAGATACGCAGTATTTT. Amino acid sequence: CASSLFPFGGIGSITDTQYF.

This clonotype was picked up many times. The chain combines TRBV7-9 with TRBJ1-5; 8 bases fit TRBD1. The germline V gene has CDR1 SEHNR and CDR2 FQNEAQ (reference sequence). V shed 5 bases, J shed 7 bases, and the junction held 7 bases outside the gene matches. The length of the CDR3 is 14 residues. In DNA form, the CDR3 reads TGTGCCAGCAGCGATGGGACAGGACAACAGCCCCAGCATTTT. This sequence encodes CASSDGTGQQPQHF.